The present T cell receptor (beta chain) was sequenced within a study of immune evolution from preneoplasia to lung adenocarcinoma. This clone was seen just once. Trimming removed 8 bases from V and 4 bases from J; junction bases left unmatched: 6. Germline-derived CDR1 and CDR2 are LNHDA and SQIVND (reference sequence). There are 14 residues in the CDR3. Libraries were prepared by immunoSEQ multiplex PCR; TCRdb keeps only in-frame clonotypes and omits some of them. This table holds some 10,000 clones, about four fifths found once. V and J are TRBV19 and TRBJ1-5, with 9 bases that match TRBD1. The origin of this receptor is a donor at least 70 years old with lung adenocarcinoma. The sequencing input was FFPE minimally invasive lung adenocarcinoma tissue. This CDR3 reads CASQGQGGNQPQHF. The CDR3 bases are TGTGCCAGTCAGGGACAGGGAGGAAATCAGCCCCAGCATTTT.